This T cell receptor beta chain was observed in a study of blood T cell repertoires in COVID-19. Sequenced by immunoSEQ multiplex PCR; TCRdb stores in-frame clones only, minus some. The sample contains about 140,000 clones, 87% of which appear only once. Specimen: PBMCs or T cells enriched from blood (not recorded which). The TCR comes from a man in his fifties or sixties who had recovered from COVID-19.

For the CDR3, the DNA is TGCGCCAGCAGCTTGGACGGGGGGGCCGGGAATGAGCAGTTCTTC. Protein product: CASSLDGGAGNEQFF. The chain combines TRBV5-1 with TRBJ2-1; 8 bases are a match to TRBD2. With 0 bases clipped from V and 7 bases from J, the junction kept 6 bases outside the gene matches. This CDR3 is 15 amino acids long. Germline CDR1 SGHRS, CDR2 YFSETQ.